This T cell receptor (beta chain) was observed in a study of cytomegalovirus exposure and HLA in healthy donors. Study-wide points: Researchers reported that three CMV-associated chains were confirmed in vitro as CMV antigen-specific.

These donors counted as nominally healthy when sampled, but unrecorded immune exposures were likely. In regard to this clone: Its target is unknown.

Per germline, CDR1 SGHTA and CDR2 FQGNSA. CDR3 length equals 14 residues. The germline V and J ends were trimmed by 3 bases and 8 bases, with 13 bases remaining between them. Amplification used 60 Vbeta primers and 13 Jbeta primers. The method was immunoSEQ multiplex PCR; TCRdb's version includes in-frame clones alone and lacks a portion of them. This sample has about 110,000 clones, with 75% to 80% found just once. Sequencing was performed on PBMCs. The receptor comes from a woman aged 25-40 years in good health and CMV-seronegative. The chain uses TRBV7-2 and TRBJ1-4; tentatively, D is TRBD1 (5 bases). CDR3 sequence: CASSFSGAREKLFF. Written as DNA, the CDR3 is TGTGCCAGCAGCTTTTCTGGGGCCAGGGAAAAACTGTTTTTT.